The clone carrying this T cell receptor (beta chain) appeared a few times. Its matching antigen is unknown. Quantitative 5'-RACE with molecular barcodes was used to make the TCR beta libraries. TCRdb analysed the 5' RACE reads with MiXCR anew, one entry per CDR3 protein. The sample carries 500,000 to 550,000 distinct CDR3 sequences, approximately 11% recorded once. There are 16 residues in the CDR3. The trim removed 4 bases at V and 1 base at J, leaving 9 bases unmatched. Germline lookup yields CDR1 LNHNV and CDR2 YYDKDF (reference sequence). This sample is drawn from a study of CD8 T cells in ankylosing spondylitis. Study-wide results and limits: Apparently characteristic of ankylosing spondylitis blood was a TCR beta motif (roughly 8 highly homologous variants). Within matched ankylosing spondylitis synovial fluid, disease-linked clones were reportedly significantly enriched. Peripheral blood held disease-linked clones only at relatively low frequency, and these were CD8+.

The chain carries TRBV15 and TRBJ1-1; 7 positions agree with TRBD1. Specimen: blood, either unsorted or a sorted T cell fraction (not recorded which). This TCR was recovered from a male donor with ankylosing spondylitis. CDR3 DNA: TGTGCCACCAGCACCAGGGGGAACCGAGGGAACACTGAAGCTTTCTTT. It codes for CATSTRGNRGNTEAFF.